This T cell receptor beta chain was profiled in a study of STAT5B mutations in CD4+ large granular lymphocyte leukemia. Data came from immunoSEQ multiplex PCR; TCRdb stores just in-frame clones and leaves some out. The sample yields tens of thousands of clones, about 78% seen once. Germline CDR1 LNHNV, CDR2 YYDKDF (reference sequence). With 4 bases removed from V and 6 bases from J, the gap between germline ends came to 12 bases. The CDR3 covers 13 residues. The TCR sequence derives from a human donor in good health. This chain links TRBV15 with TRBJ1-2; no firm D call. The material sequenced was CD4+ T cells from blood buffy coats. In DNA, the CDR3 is TGTGCCACCAGCACCGAGGGAAACAATGGCTACACCTTC. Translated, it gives CATSTEGNNGYTF.